The 8 T cell receptor beta chains reported below all come from one sample, sequenced in a study of T cell responses to AZD1222 COVID-19 vaccine. The table came from immunoSEQ multiplex PCR; TCRdb's copy has only in-frame clones and leaves some out. This table has about 140,000 clones, around 87% appearing once. The sequencing here drew on peripheral blood, taken on day 0 of AZD1222 vaccination. The source is an adult in good health.

CDR3 DNA: TGTGCCAGCTCACCAACCTATAATTCACCCCTCCACTTT. Translating it yields CASSPTYNSPLHF. V and J are TRBV18 and TRBJ1-6; D not resolved. The V and J ends lost 2 bases and 2 bases respectively, with 1 base between them. The germline V gene encodes CDR1 KGHSH and CDR2 LQKENI. The CDR3 has 13 residues.

The table lists this clone with a count of one. This chain joins TRBV30 and TRBJ1-4; D possibly corresponds to TRBD1 (5 bases). This CDR3 is built from 13 residues. Germline V gene data show CDR1 as GTSNPN and CDR2 as SVGIG (reference sequence). Trimming took off 6 bases at V and 8 bases at J, with 16 bases between the two ends. In nucleotides, the CDR3 is TGTGCCTGCCAAGGGGACCACAGGGAAAAACTGTTTTTT. This gives the protein CACQGDHREKLFF.

There are a few counts of this clone. This chain connects TRBV24-1 to TRBJ2-7, with 7 bases fitting TRBD1. Unmatched junction bases numbered 5, after V lost 0 bases and J lost 4 bases. CDR1 and CDR2 (germline): KGHDR, SFDVKD. The CDR3 is made up of 15 amino acids. Written as DNA, the CDR3 is TGTGCCACCAGTGATTTGGGGACAGAACCGTACGAGCAGTACTTC. The encoded protein is CATSDLGTEPYEQYF.

V and J are TRBV24-1 and TRBJ2-2, with TRBD1 identical over 8 bases. Per the germline V gene, CDR1 is KGHDR and CDR2 is SFDVKD. The CDR3 length is 16 residues. Trimming at V came to 2 bases and at J to 5 bases, leaving 6 bases not matched to a gene. In nucleotides, the CDR3 is TGTGCCACCAGTGATTATGACAGGGGAGGTACCGGGGAGCTGTTTTTT. Protein sequence: CATSDYDRGGTGELFF.

Remarks on this clone: Other DNA sequences in the sample encode the same CDR3. The genes are TRBV15 and TRBJ1-3; possible D gene TRBD1, 6 bases. Trimming removed 3 bases at V and 2 bases at J, with 8 bases between. Looked up from germline, CDR1 is LNHNV and CDR2 is YYDKDF (reference sequence). The CDR3 extends over 14 amino acids. As DNA, the CDR3 is TGTGCCACCAGCAGGGACAGAACTGGAAACACCATATATTTT. Its translation: CATSRDRTGNTIYF.

There are a few counts of this clone. The gene calls are TRBV6-5 and TRBJ1-5; D is ambiguous. This CDR3 contains 13 residues. V lost 4 bases, J lost 4 bases, and 8 bases lay in between. Germline CDR1 is MNHEY and CDR2 is SVGAGI. The CDR3 DNA reads TGTGCCAGCAGTTCGAAAGGTAATCAGCCCCAGCATTTT. It translates to CASSSKGNQPQHF.

The chain is built from TRBV5-1 and TRBJ1-3; 8 nucleotides line up with TRBD1. The junction had 3 bases not matched to a gene; V was cut back by 4 bases and J by 0 bases. The length of the CDR3 is 15 residues. CDR1 is SGHRS, CDR2 YFSETQ, per germline. CDR3 in DNA: TGCGCCAGCAGCACGACAGGGGTCTCTGGAAACACCATATATTTT. Amino acids: CASSTTGVSGNTIYF.

V is TRBV11-2 and J is TRBJ1-1, with 9 bases lining up with TRBD1. The ends lost 6 bases at V and 8 bases at J; junction bases unmatched: 1. Germline V gene lookup returns CDR1 SGHAT and CDR2 FQNNGV. The CDR3 is made up of 11 amino acids. The CDR3 region is CASRDRGEAFF. For the CDR3, the DNA is TGTGCCAGCAGAGACAGGGGGGAAGCTTTCTTT.